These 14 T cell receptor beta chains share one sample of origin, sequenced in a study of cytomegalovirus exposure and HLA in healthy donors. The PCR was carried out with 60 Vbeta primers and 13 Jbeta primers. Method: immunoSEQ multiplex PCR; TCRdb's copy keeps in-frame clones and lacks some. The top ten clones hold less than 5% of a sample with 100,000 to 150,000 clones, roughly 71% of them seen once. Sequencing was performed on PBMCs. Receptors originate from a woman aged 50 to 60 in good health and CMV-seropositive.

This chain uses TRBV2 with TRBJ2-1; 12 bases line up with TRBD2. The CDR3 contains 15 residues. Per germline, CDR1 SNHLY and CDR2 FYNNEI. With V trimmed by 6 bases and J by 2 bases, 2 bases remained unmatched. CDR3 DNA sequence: TGTGCCAGCAGGGCTAGCGGGGGGGCCTACAATGAGCAGTTCTTC. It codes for CASRASGGAYNEQFF.

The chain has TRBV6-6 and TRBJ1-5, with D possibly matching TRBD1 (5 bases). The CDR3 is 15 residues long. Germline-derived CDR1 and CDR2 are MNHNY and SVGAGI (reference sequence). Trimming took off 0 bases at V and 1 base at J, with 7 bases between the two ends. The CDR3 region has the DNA TGTGCCAGCAGTTACTCTGGACAAAGCAATCAGCCCCAGCATTTT. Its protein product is CASSYSGQSNQPQHF.

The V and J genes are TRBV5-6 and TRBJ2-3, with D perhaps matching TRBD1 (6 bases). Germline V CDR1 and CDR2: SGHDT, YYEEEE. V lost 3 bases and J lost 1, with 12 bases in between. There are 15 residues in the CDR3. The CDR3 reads CASSWGLVGTDTQYF. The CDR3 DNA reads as TGTGCCAGCAGCTGGGGGCTGGTCGGCACAGATACGCAGTATTTT.

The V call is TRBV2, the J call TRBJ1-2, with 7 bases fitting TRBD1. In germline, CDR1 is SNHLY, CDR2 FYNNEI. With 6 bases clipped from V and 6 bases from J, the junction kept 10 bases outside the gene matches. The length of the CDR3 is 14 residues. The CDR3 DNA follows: TGTGCCAGCAGGGACCTGGGACAGTTCCATGGCTACACCTTC. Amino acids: CASRDLGQFHGYTF.

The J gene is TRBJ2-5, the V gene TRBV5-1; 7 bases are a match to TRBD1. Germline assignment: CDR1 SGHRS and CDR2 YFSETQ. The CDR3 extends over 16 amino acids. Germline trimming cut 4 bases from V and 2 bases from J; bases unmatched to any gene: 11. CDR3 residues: CASSPRQGQSQETQYF. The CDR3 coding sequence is TGCGCCAGCAGCCCCCGACAGGGACAGAGTCAAGAGACCCAGTACTTC. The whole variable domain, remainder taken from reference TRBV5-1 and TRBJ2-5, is KAGVTQTPRYLIKTRGQQVTLSCSPISGHRSVSWYQQTPGQGLQFLFEYFSETQRNKGNFPGRFSGRQFSNSRSEMNVSTLELGDSALYLCASSPRQGQSQETQYFGPGTRLLVL.

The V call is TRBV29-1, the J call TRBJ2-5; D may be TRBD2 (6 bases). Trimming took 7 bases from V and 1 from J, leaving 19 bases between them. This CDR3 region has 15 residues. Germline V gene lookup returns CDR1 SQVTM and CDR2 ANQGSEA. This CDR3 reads CSARTMGGVQETQYF. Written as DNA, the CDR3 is TGCAGCGCAAGGACGATGGGAGGCGTCCAAGAGACCCAGTACTTC. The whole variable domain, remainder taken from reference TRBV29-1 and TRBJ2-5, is SAVISQKPSRDICQRGTSLTIQCQVDSQVTMMFWYRQQPGQSLTLIATANQGSEATYESGFVIDKFPISRPNLTFSTLTVSNMSPEDSSIYLCSARTMGGVQETQYFGPGTRLLVL.

The CDR3 region has the DNA TGTGCCAGCAGCAGGGGGCATAGGTCTAATGAAAAACTGTTTTTT. Amino acids: CASSRGHRSNEKLFF. This rearrangement joins TRBV6-1 to TRBJ1-4; 8 positions agree with TRBD1. V gave up 6 bases and J gave up 3 bases; unmatched junction bases: 6. Germline assignment: CDR1 MNHNS and CDR2 SASEGT. There are 15 residues in the CDR3.

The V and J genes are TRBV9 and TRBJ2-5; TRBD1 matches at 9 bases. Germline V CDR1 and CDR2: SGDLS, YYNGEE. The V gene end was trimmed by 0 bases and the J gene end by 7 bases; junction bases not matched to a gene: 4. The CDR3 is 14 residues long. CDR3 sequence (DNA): TGTGCCAGCAGCGTAGAAGGACAGGGGATGACCCAGTACTTC. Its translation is CASSVEGQGMTQYF.

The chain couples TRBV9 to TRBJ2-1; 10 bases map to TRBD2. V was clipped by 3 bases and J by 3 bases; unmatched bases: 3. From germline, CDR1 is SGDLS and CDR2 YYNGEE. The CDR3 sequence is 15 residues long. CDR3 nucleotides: TGTGCCAGCAGCGCCGCTAGCGGGGGCTACAATGAGCAGTTCTTC. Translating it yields CASSAASGGYNEQFF.

CDR3 bases: TGCAGCGTCGAAACAACAGGGGGGACTGAAGCTTTCTTT. Translated: CSVETTGGTEAFF. The J gene is TRBJ1-1, the V gene TRBV29-1; TRBD1 aligns across 8 bases. Germline V lookup: CDR1 SQVTM, CDR2 ANQGSEA. The CDR3 spans 13 residues. V was pared by 6 bases and J by 5 bases, with 8 bases of the junction left unmatched.

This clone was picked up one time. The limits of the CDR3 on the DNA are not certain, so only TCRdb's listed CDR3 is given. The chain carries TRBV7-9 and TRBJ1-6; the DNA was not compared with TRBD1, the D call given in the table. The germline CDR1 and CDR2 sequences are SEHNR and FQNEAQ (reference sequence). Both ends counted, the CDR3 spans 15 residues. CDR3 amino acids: CASSLVGQGNSPLYF.

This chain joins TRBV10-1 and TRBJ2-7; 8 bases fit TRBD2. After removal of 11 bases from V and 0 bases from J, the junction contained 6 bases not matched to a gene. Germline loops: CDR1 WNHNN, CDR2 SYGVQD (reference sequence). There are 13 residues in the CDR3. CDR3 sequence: CAVGGGNSYEQYF. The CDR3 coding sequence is TGCGCCGTGGGCGGGGGGAACTCCTACGAGCAGTACTTC.

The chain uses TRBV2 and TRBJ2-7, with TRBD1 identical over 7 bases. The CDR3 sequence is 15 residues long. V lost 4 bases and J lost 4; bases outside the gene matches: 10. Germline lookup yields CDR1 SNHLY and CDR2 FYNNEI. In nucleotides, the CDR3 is TGTGCCAGCAGTGTGCTTCAGGGCAGGGGGTACGAGCAGTACTTC. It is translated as CASSVLQGRGYEQYF.

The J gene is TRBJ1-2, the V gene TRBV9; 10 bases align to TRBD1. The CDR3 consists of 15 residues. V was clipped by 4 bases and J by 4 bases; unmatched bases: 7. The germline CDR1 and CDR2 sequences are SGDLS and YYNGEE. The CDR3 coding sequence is TGTGCCAGCAGCCCGGAGGACAGGGGGGGCTATGGCTACACCTTC. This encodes CASSPEDRGGYGYTF. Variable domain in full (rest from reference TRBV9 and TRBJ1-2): DSGVTQTPKHLITATGQRVTLRCSPRSGDLSVYWYQQSLDQGLQFLIQYYNGEERAKGNILERFSAQQFPDLHSELNLSSLELGDSALYFCASSPEDRGGYGYTFGSGTRLTVV.